Each of the 24 T cell receptor beta chains below was sequenced from the same sample in a study of blood T cell repertoires in COVID-19. Profiling relied on immunoSEQ multiplex PCR, and the TCRdb table lists in-frame clones only, not all of them. The profile covers over 400,000 clones, with 70% to 90% appearing a single time and approximately 2.9% taken by the ten largest. The specimen was peripheral blood. The receptors were gathered from a human donor in a cohort sampled during active COVID-19.

V is TRBV11-2 and J is TRBJ2-7; D perhaps matches TRBD2 (6 bases). Germline loops: CDR1 SGHAT, CDR2 FQNNGV. The CDR3 runs 15 residues. The V end lost 5 bases, the J end lost 5 bases, and 19 bases lay between the germline ends. Written as DNA, the CDR3 is TGTGCCAGCAGCAGAGCAGGCAGGGAGGTCGACGAGCAGTACTTC. It is translated as CASSRAGREVDEQYF.

The chain couples TRBV18 to TRBJ2-3; unclear D gene. The CDR3 has 12 residues. In germline, CDR1 is KGHSH, CDR2 LQKENI. The ends were cut back, 8 bases at V and 2 bases at J, with 8 bases in the middle. CDR3 sequence: CASTTDTDTQYF. The CDR3 DNA reads TGTGCCAGCACCACTGACACAGATACGCAGTATTTT.

The rearrangement links TRBV15 to TRBJ1-2, with D maybe TRBD1 (5 bases). The V end was cut by 0 bases, the J end by 6 bases, with 8 bases between. The CDR3 is 13 residues long. The germline CDR1 and CDR2 sequences are LNHNV and YYDKDF (reference sequence). Here the CDR3 reads CATSRDDRDGYTF. In nucleotides, the CDR3 is TGTGCCACCAGCAGAGATGACAGAGATGGCTACACCTTC.

This clone was detected once. The CDR3: CASSLVGQGALGGGYTF. Here the CDR3 DNA reads TGTGCCAGCAGCTTGGTGGGACAGGGGGCCTTGGGAGGTGGCTACACCTTC. The rearrangement joins TRBV7-3 to TRBJ1-2; 12 bases are shared with TRBD1. The CDR3 consists of 17 residues. The V gene's germline CDR1 is SGHTA and CDR2 FQGTGA. The junction had 12 bases not matched to a gene; V was cut back by 3 bases and J by 7 bases. The variable domain in full, with the rest retrieved from reference TRBV7-3 and TRBJ1-2, is GAGVSQTPSNKVTEKGKYVELRCDPISGHTALYWYRQSLGQGPEFLIYFQGTGAADDSGLPNDRFFAVRPEGSVSTLKIQRTERGDSAVYLCASSLVGQGALGGGYTFGSGTRLTVV.

V is TRBV7-8 and J is TRBJ1-5; TRBD1 matches at 7 bases. This CDR3 has 16 amino acids. The V gene end was trimmed by 1 base and the J gene end by 2 bases; junction bases not matched to a gene: 5. Germline values: CDR1 SGHVS, CDR2 FQNEAQ. CDR3 coding DNA: TGTGCCAGCAGCTTAGAGTCCGGACAGGGCAATCAGCCCCAGCATTTT. Translated: CASSLESGQGNQPQHF. Using reference TRBV7-8 and TRBJ1-5 for the parts outside the CDR3, the full variable domain is GAGVSQSPRYKVAKRGQDVALRCDPISGHVSLFWYQQALGQGPEFLTYFQNEAQLDKSGLPSDRFFAERPEGSVSTLKIQRTQQEDSAVYLCASSLESGQGNQPQHFGDGTRLSIL.

The gene calls are TRBV28 and TRBJ1-2; the D is unclear. Trimming removed 6 bases at V and 7 bases at J, with 18 bases between. Germline CDR1 MDHEN, CDR2 SYDVKM. CDR3 length: 14 amino acids. This chain's CDR3 is CASSPTEGRPGYTF. CDR3 DNA: TGTGCCAGCAGCCCCACGGAGGGCAGACCTGGCTACACCTTC.

The V call is TRBV2, the J call TRBJ1-3; 7 nucleotides agree with TRBD1. The CDR3 contains 15 residues. Germline V gene sequence: CDR1 SNHLY, CDR2 FYNNEI. V was pared by 5 bases and J by 2 bases, with 6 bases of the junction left unmatched. CDR3 in amino acids: CASSLDRAAGNTIYF. The CDR3 DNA reads as TGTGCCAGCAGTCTCGACAGGGCGGCTGGAAACACCATATATTTT.

This clone was detected once. This chain links TRBV30 with TRBJ2-5, with D possibly matching TRBD2 (6 bases). The CDR3 covers 13 residues. Trimming shortened V by 3 bases and J by 7 bases, and 15 bases separated the two germline ends. Germline V lookup: CDR1 GTSNPN, CDR2 SVGIG (reference sequence). As DNA, the CDR3 is TGTGCCTGGAGCTATGCCGTGGAGGGGACCCAGTACTTC. Translation gives CAWSYAVEGTQYF.

This chain connects TRBV7-2 to TRBJ2-7; 7 bases map to TRBD2. CDR1 and CDR2 from the germline V gene are SGHTA and FQGNSA. The CDR3 spans 16 residues. The junction had 12 bases not matched to a gene; V was cut back by 5 bases and J by 2 bases. CDR3 sequence: CASSASGTIPPYEQYF. As DNA, the CDR3 is TGTGCCAGCAGCGCTTCAGGGACTATCCCTCCCTACGAGCAGTACTTC.

The V call is TRBV5-1, the J call TRBJ2-7; D not resolved. The CDR3 has 13 amino acids. V shed 0 bases and J shed 7 bases, with 11 bases lying between them. CDR1 is SGHRS, CDR2 YFSETQ, per germline. The CDR3, as DNA: TGCGCCAGCAGCTTGGGGTCCCTCCAGGAGCAGTACTTC. Its translation is CASSLGSLQEQYF.

The chain joins TRBV19 to TRBJ1-2; TRBD1 is a possible D gene (5 bases). Germline V lookup: CDR1 LNHDA, CDR2 SQIVND (reference sequence). The CDR3 loop spans 14 amino acids. V lost 7 bases to trimming and J lost 4 bases, with 16 bases between them. The CDR3 nucleotides are TGTGCCAGTATCCCGGCCGGGGGTGGCTATGGCTACACCTTC. Protein product: CASIPAGGGYGYTF.

The rearrangement uses TRBV3-1 (or the pseudogene TRBV3-2) and TRBJ1-4; 7 nucleotides agree with TRBD1. Losses at the gene ends were 0 bases for V and 6 bases for J; bases not matched to a gene: 1. The CDR3 totals 14 residues. Germline CDR1 LGHDT, CDR2 YNNKEL (reference sequence). The CDR3 DNA is TGTGCCAGCAGCCAAGATCAGGGGGATGAAAAACTGTTTTTT. Amino acid sequence: CASSQDQGDEKLFF.

This chain links TRBV7-9 with TRBJ2-2; possible D gene TRBD2, 6 bases. Germline CDR1 and CDR2: SEHNR and FQNEAQ (reference sequence). The CDR3 extends over 16 amino acids. The ends were cut back, 4 bases at V and 5 bases at J, with 17 bases in the middle. The CDR3 region has the DNA TGTGCCAGCAGCTATTTCCGGGACTTTCATACCGGGGAGCTGTTTTTT. This codes for CASSYFRDFHTGELFF.

The chain employs TRBV6-2 or TRBV6-3 and TRBJ1-1, with a tentative D call TRBD1 (6 bases). The CDR3 spans 15 residues. The V gene's germline CDR1 is MNHEY and CDR2 SVGEGT. The V gene lost 2 bases and the J gene lost 0 bases, with 10 bases spanning the gap. CDR3 residues: CASSYRGAMNTEAFF. The CDR3 DNA reads as TGTGCCAGCAGTTACCGGGGGGCCATGAACACTGAAGCTTTCTTT.

The rearrangement links TRBV4-1 to TRBJ2-7; 7 bases line up with TRBD2. This CDR3 is built from 16 residues. Germline values: CDR1 MGHRA, CDR2 YSYEKL. With V trimmed by 0 bases and J by 4 bases, 9 bases remained unmatched. The CDR3: CASSQEAGRGFYEQYF. DNA of the CDR3: TGCGCCAGCAGCCAAGAGGCAGGGAGGGGTTTTTACGAGCAGTACTTC.

The V and J genes are TRBV5-1 and TRBJ2-3; 7 bases match TRBD2. From germline, CDR1 is SGHRS and CDR2 YFSETQ. The junction had 10 bases not matched to a gene; V was cut back by 4 bases and J by 2 bases. This CDR3 contains 16 residues. CDR3 sequence: CASSPELGGFTDTQYF. The CDR3, as DNA: TGCGCCAGCAGCCCGGAACTGGGGGGGTTCACAGATACGCAGTATTTT.

This rearrangement joins TRBV27 to TRBJ2-7; weak D call: TRBD1 (6 bases). Germline lookup yields CDR1 MNHEY and CDR2 SMNVEV (reference sequence). V dropped 3 bases and J dropped 1 base, with 10 bases sitting between them. There are 14 residues in the CDR3. The DNA for the CDR3 is TGTGCCAGCAGTTTGGCAGGGGATTCCTACGAGCAGTACTTC. Translating gives CASSLAGDSYEQYF.

This chain joins TRBV21-1 and TRBJ2-5; TRBD1, the table's D call, was not compared with the DNA. TRBV21-1 is reported as a pseudogene. The CDR3 is 13 residues long. The DNA of the CDR3 is TGTGCCAGCAGCAAAAGGGACAAGAAGACCCAGTACTTC. It codes for CASSKRDKKTQYF.

The chain has TRBV28 and TRBJ1-2; D is unclear. CDR3 length: 13 residues. V was cut by 3 bases and J by 8 bases, with 13 bases left in between. Looked up from germline, CDR1 is MDHEN and CDR2 is SYDVKM. Here the CDR3 DNA reads TGTGCCAGCAGTTTCCCCCACAGTGAAGGCTACACCTTC. Translation: CASSFPHSEGYTF.

CDR3 bases: TGTGCCAGCAGCTTATCTCCGGTACCCACTGAAGCTTTCTTT. Residues: CASSLSPVPTEAFF. The chain couples TRBV7-2 to TRBJ1-1, with unresolved D. CDR3 length equals 14 residues. V was trimmed by 2 bases and J by 4 bases, leaving 11 bases between them. Looked up from germline, CDR1 is SGHTA and CDR2 is FQGNSA.

This clone has only a few counts. V gene TRBV6-2 or TRBV6-3 combines with J gene TRBJ1-5, with D tentatively TRBD1 (5 bases). V was pared by 2 bases and J by 5 bases, with 7 bases between. The CDR3 loop spans 13 amino acids. Germline lookup yields CDR1 MNHEY and CDR2 SVGEGT. The CDR3 protein is CASSYPGDQPQHF. The CDR3 DNA reads TGTGCCAGCAGTTACCCGGGGGATCAGCCCCAGCATTTT.

In nucleotides, the CDR3 is TGTGCCAGCAGCTCTACTAGCGGGAGAACAGCCTACAATGAGCAGTTCTTC. Translation: CASSSTSGRTAYNEQFF. The chain couples TRBV7-2 to TRBJ2-1; 11 nucleotides agree with TRBD2. The junction had 7 bases not matched to a gene; V was cut back by 4 bases and J by 2 bases. The CDR3 is 17 residues long. From germline, CDR1 is SGHTA and CDR2 FQGNSA.

The genes are TRBV6-6 and TRBJ2-7; D possibly corresponds to TRBD2 (5 bases). From germline, CDR1 is MNHNY and CDR2 SVGAGI (reference sequence). Trimming removed 5 bases at V and 7 bases at J, with 39 bases between. The CDR3 runs to 21 residues. CDR3 sequence: CASSPRDSRVICGLGRGEQYF. The CDR3 coding sequence is TGTGCCAGCAGTCCGAGAGACTCGAGGGTGATTTGTGGGTTAGGTAGAGGTGAGCAGTACTTC.

The chain has TRBV12-3 or TRBV12-4 and TRBJ2-2; TRBD1 might be the D (5 bases). Trimming removed 7 bases at V and 6 bases at J, with 12 bases between. The length of the CDR3 is 13 residues. CDR3 sequence (DNA): TGTGCCAGCACCCCCAGGGTCCCCGGGGAGCTGTTTTTT. As protein: CASTPRVPGELFF.